Listed here are 25 T cell receptor beta chains from one sample, sequenced in a study of PD-1 blockade in classical Hodgkin lymphoma. The table came from immunoSEQ multiplex PCR; TCRdb's copy has only in-frame clones and leaves some out. Among roughly 50,000 clones, roughly 80% were seen once, and the ten largest hold about 16%. Relapse was seen in all patients after autologous stem cell transplantation, and brentuximab vedotin exposure was variable. Sample: peripheral blood mononuclear cells (PBMCs), taken at baseline. These receptors all come from a human donor with classical Hodgkin lymphoma.

This chain uses TRBV27 with TRBJ2-2; tentatively, D is TRBD1 (5 bases). Deletions cut 5 bases from V and 6 bases from J, with 13 bases between. Germline V CDR1 and CDR2: MNHEY, SMNVEV (reference sequence). The CDR3 contains 14 residues. This CDR3 is CASSELGEPGELFF. For the CDR3, the DNA is TGTGCCAGCAGTGAATTAGGGGAACCCGGGGAGCTGTTTTTT.

The V call is TRBV2, the J call TRBJ1-2; D might be TRBD1 (6 bases). This CDR3 is built from 16 residues. Trimming removed 2 bases from V and 3 bases from J, with 16 bases in between. Germline V CDR1 and CDR2: SNHLY, FYNNEI. CDR3 coding DNA: TGTGCCAGCAGTGAAATGACGGGGGCTGCTTACTATGGCTACACCTTC. Translation: CASSEMTGAAYYGYTF.

This chain connects TRBV5-1 to TRBJ2-7, with 11 bases identical to TRBD2. Germline lookup yields CDR1 SGHRS and CDR2 YFSETQ. The J segment lost 2 bases and the V segment lost 1 base, leaving 2 bases of the junction unmatched. The CDR3 runs 15 residues. This chain's CDR3 is CASSLSTSGTYEQYF. The CDR3 region has the DNA TGCGCCAGCAGCTTGTCGACTAGCGGGACCTACGAGCAGTACTTC. Supplemented by reference TRBV5-1 and TRBJ2-7, the full variable domain reads KAGVTQTPRYLIKTRGQQVTLSCSPISGHRSVSWYQQTPGQGLQFLFEYFSETQRNKGNFPGRFSGRQFSNSRSEMNVSTLELGDSALYLCASSLSTSGTYEQYFGPGTRLTVT.

The CDR3: CASRLGQGSTYEQYV. CDR3 nucleotide sequence: TGTGCCAGCAGGCTGGGACAGGGGAGTACCTACGAGCAGTACGTC. This chain joins TRBV6-5 and TRBJ2-7, with TRBD1 identical over 10 bases. The CDR3 length is 15 residues. Losses at the gene ends were 6 bases for V and 2 bases for J; bases not matched to a gene: 7. Germline CDR1 MNHEY, CDR2 SVGAGI.

This clone was observed a handful of times. The V gene is TRBV4-1, the J gene TRBJ2-3; D is perhaps TRBD2 (6 bases). Trimming shortened V by 4 bases and J by 4 bases, and 21 bases separated the two germline ends. Looked up from germline, CDR1 is MGHRA and CDR2 is YSYEKL. The CDR3 covers 17 residues. The CDR3 region has the DNA TGCGCCAGCAGCCTATCAGGAGGTAGGGAGGCGGCAGATACGCAGTATTTT. Amino acid sequence: CASSLSGGREAADTQYF.

The chain is built from TRBV10-3 and TRBJ2-3, with D maybe TRBD1 (6 bases). Germline values: CDR1 ENHRY, CDR2 SYGVKD. Trimming cost V 4 bases and J 9 bases, with 20 bases left between them. The CDR3 contains 15 residues. The CDR3 protein is CAISGTRDTSNTQYF. Here the CDR3 DNA reads TGTGCCATCAGTGGAACTAGGGACACCAGTAACACGCAGTATTTT.

The V gene is TRBV5-8, the J gene TRBJ1-5, with D unresolved. CDR3 length: 15 residues. Germline assignment: CDR1 SGHTS and CDR2 YDEGEE. Trimming cost V 4 bases and J 7 bases, with 18 bases left between them. The CDR3 sequence is CASSIHRTSGQPQHF. CDR3 DNA: TGTGCCAGCAGCATACACCGAACGTCGGGACAGCCCCAGCATTTT.

In DNA form, the CDR3 reads TGTGCCAGCAGCCAGCTCCGGGACTCCGTATACGAGCAGTACTTC. Protein product: CASSQLRDSVYEQYF. The chain combines TRBV11-2 with TRBJ2-7, with a weak D call TRBD2 (6 bases). The V gene lost 5 bases and the J gene lost 4 bases, with 18 bases spanning the gap. The CDR3 contains 15 residues. CDR1 is SGHAT and CDR2 is FQNNGV in the germline V gene.

In this sample, this clone turned up once. The genes are TRBV27 and TRBJ2-3, with D possibly matching TRBD1 (6 bases). Deletions cut 4 bases from V and 0 bases from J, with 11 bases between. The CDR3 length is 15 residues. Germline V gene sequence: CDR1 MNHEY, CDR2 SMNVEV (reference sequence). The DNA for the CDR3 is TGTGCCAGCAGTTCAGGGGCGGGTAGCACAGATACGCAGTATTTT. Encoded protein: CASSSGAGSTDTQYF.

DNA of the CDR3: TGTGCCAGTAGTATGGGCAACGGTGAGCAGTTCTTC. Translation gives CASSMGNGEQFF. J is TRBJ2-1 and V is TRBV19; D call uncertain. This CDR3 spans 12 amino acids. Germline loops: CDR1 LNHDA, CDR2 SQIVND (reference sequence). Trimming removed 3 bases at V and 9 bases at J, with 9 bases between.

This clone was picked up one time. V usage is TRBV30 and J usage is TRBJ1-1, with D possibly TRBD1 on 5 matching bases. Germline CDR1 GTSNPN, CDR2 SVGIG (reference sequence). This CDR3 region has 13 residues. V lost 0 bases, J lost 5 bases, and 10 bases lay in between. The CDR3 DNA sequence: TGTGCCTGGAGTGTATGGACAAAGACTGAAGCTTTCTTT. Translating it yields CAWSVWTKTEAFF.

The V call is TRBV27, the J call TRBJ2-5; a weak D match, TRBD2 (6 bases). Germline V lookup: CDR1 MNHEY, CDR2 SMNVEV (reference sequence). This CDR3 is 14 amino acids long. Trimming removed 6 bases from V and 7 bases from J, with 18 bases in between. CDR3 protein: CASRELGSEGTQYF. The CDR3 DNA sequence: TGTGCCAGCAGAGAGCTCGGGAGTGAAGGGACCCAGTACTTC.

CDR3 in DNA: TGCGCCAGCAGCGAGGGACAGGGAATGAGTGAGCAGTTCTTC. This codes for CASSEGQGMSEQFF. The genes are TRBV5-1 and TRBJ2-1; 9 bases match TRBD1. Germline trimming cut 4 bases from V and 9 bases from J; bases unmatched to any gene: 8. The germline V gene encodes CDR1 SGHRS and CDR2 YFSETQ. The CDR3 length is 14 residues. Variable domain in full (rest from reference TRBV5-1 and TRBJ2-1): KAGVTQTPRYLIKTRGQQVTLSCSPISGHRSVSWYQQTPGQGLQFLFEYFSETQRNKGNFPGRFSGRQFSNSRSEMNVSTLELGDSALYLCASSEGQGMSEQFFGPGTRLTVL.

The chain links TRBV10-3 to TRBJ1-1; D uncertain. CDR3 size: 15 residues. Trimming stripped 1 base from V and 1 base from J, with 10 bases between. Germline V lookup: CDR1 ENHRY, CDR2 SYGVKD. CDR3 DNA: TGTGCCATCAGTGAGTGGCGTCCGGGGAACACTGAAGCTTTCTTT. This gives the protein CAISEWRPGNTEAFF.

This rearrangement joins TRBV5-4 to TRBJ1-2; D is uncertain. The V gene lost 0 bases and the J gene lost 1 base, with 13 bases spanning the gap. The CDR3 has 16 amino acids. The V gene's germline CDR1 is SGHNT and CDR2 YYREEE (reference sequence). The chain's CDR3 is CASSLAVRGFNYGYTF. As DNA, the CDR3 is TGTGCCAGCAGCTTGGCCGTTCGGGGTTTTAACTATGGCTACACCTTC.

The chain has TRBV11-3 and TRBJ2-7; D gene unclear. This CDR3 comprises 12 residues. Germline lookup yields CDR1 SGHNT and CDR2 YENEEA. Trimming shortened V by 0 bases and J by 7 bases, and 7 bases separated the two germline ends. CDR3 loop: CASSLDHTEQYF. Here the CDR3 DNA reads TGTGCCAGCAGCTTAGATCATACGGAGCAGTACTTC.

The chain joins TRBV5-6 to TRBJ2-3, with D perhaps TRBD1 (5 bases). This CDR3 has 15 residues. Trimming pared 4 bases from V and 2 bases from J, leaving 14 bases between. Germline lookup yields CDR1 SGHDT and CDR2 YYEEEE. The CDR3 nucleotides are TGTGCCAGCAGCGCCGATACAGGCCTCACAGATACGCAGTATTTT. Its protein product is CASSADTGLTDTQYF.

The chain has TRBV6-6 and TRBJ2-7; 11 bases agree with TRBD1. Germline loops: CDR1 MNHNY, CDR2 SVGAGI (reference sequence). The CDR3 covers 12 residues. The CDR3 spells CASSSGTGGISV. In DNA, the CDR3 is TGTGCCAGCAGTTCCGGGACAGGGGGAATAAGCGTC.

This sequence joins TRBV15 and TRBJ1-4, with no clear D. Trimming cost V 5 bases and J 5 bases, with 12 bases left between them. Per the germline V gene, CDR1 is LNHNV and CDR2 is YYDKDF (reference sequence). The CDR3 sequence is 14 residues long. The CDR3 is CATSSGGNNEKLFF. DNA of the CDR3: TGTGCCACCAGCTCTGGAGGAAACAATGAAAAACTGTTTTTT.

Regarding this clone: Germline is not matched at one junction end, which may reflect a read error. This chain uses TRBV19 with TRBJ2-5, with 8 positions matching TRBD2. The end of the DNA fits TRBJ2-7 better, so the J call may be wrong. Germline V gene data show CDR1 as LNHDA and CDR2 as SQIVND (reference sequence). This CDR3 contains 16 residues. CDR3 region: CASSTEGTRDSNEQYF. The CDR3 DNA sequence: TGTGCCAGTAGTACCGAAGGGACTAGGGACTCCAACGAGCAGTACTTC.

The CDR3 coding sequence is TGTGCCAGCAGCTCGACAGGTTTGCGCACTGAAGCTTTCTTT. Its protein product is CASSSTGLRTEAFF. The chain carries TRBV5-6 and TRBJ1-1, with D maybe TRBD1 (6 bases). This CDR3 is 14 amino acids long. V was shortened by 3 bases and J by 4 bases, with 13 bases between the two germline ends. Germline lookup yields CDR1 SGHDT and CDR2 YYEEEE.

The chain recombines TRBV10-3 with TRBJ2-3; 9 bases agree with TRBD2. CDR1 is ENHRY, CDR2 SYGVKD, per germline. The CDR3 covers 15 residues. J lost 2 bases, V lost 3 bases, and 3 bases had no gene match. Here the CDR3 reads CAISDQREATDTQYF. CDR3 in DNA: TGTGCCATCAGTGACCAGCGGGAGGCCACAGATACGCAGTATTTT.

This rearrangement joins TRBV7-2 to TRBJ2-1, with 13 bases matching TRBD2. CDR1 is SGHTA and CDR2 is FQGNSA in the germline V gene. This CDR3 region has 14 residues. With V trimmed by 5 bases and J by 9 bases, 4 bases remained unmatched. The chain's CDR3 is CASSPRTSGSEQFF. In DNA, the CDR3 is TGTGCCAGCAGCCCCCGGACTAGCGGGAGTGAGCAGTTCTTC.

The chain employs TRBV29-1 and TRBJ1-1; the D gene is possibly TRBD1 (6 bases). CDR3 length: 13 residues. Germline CDR1 and CDR2: SQVTM and ANQGSEA. Deletions cut 3 bases from V and 0 bases from J, with 8 bases between. The CDR3 DNA reads TGCAGCGTTGACGGGGGCCTGAACACTGAAGCTTTCTTT. It yields the protein CSVDGGLNTEAFF.

This sequence joins TRBV15 and TRBJ1-5, with D possibly being TRBD1 (6 bases). The CDR3 runs to 18 residues. Germline CDR1 is LNHNV and CDR2 is YYDKDF (reference sequence). V was trimmed by 5 bases and J by 1 base, leaving 21 bases between them. The DNA of the CDR3 is TGTGCCACCAGCGAAACTTTCTGGGGGGGCGCGAGCAATCAGCCCCAGCATTTT. This codes for CATSETFWGGASNQPQHF.